This T cell receptor (beta chain) was observed in a study of Ad26.COV2.S vaccination and SARS-CoV-2 variants. General study findings and limits: Analyses that measured TCR breadth and depth may have underestimated total T cell responses. Vaccinees and placebo recipients showed similar non-spike TCR breadth.

Assay: immunoSEQ multiplex PCR; the TCRdb copy retains only in-frame clones and omits some. The sample carries 360,000 or so clones, about nine tenths recorded once. This CDR3 comprises 12 residues. V was pared by 3 bases and J by 4 bases, with 10 bases between. The V gene's germline CDR1 is SQVTM and CDR2 ANQGSEA. The treatment here: some 20 received Ad26.COV2.S at low or high dose, single or two shots; 5 received placebo; per-sample allocation not given. The samples date from day 63 after the first vaccine or placebo injection. At a Boston site, the person donating was an adult of 18-55 years. This clone was recorded only once. Its antigen is unidentified.

The source is a person between 18 and 65 years old who received the Ad26.COV2.S COVID-19 vaccine or a placebo. Source: peripheral blood, taken in a trial of Ad26.COV2.S vaccine versus placebo. V usage is TRBV29-1 and J usage is TRBJ2-7; D possibly uses TRBD1 or TRBD2 (6 bases each). Here the CDR3 reads CSVDGGGYEQYF. Here the CDR3 DNA reads TGCAGCGTTGACGGGGGCGGGTACGAGCAGTACTTC.